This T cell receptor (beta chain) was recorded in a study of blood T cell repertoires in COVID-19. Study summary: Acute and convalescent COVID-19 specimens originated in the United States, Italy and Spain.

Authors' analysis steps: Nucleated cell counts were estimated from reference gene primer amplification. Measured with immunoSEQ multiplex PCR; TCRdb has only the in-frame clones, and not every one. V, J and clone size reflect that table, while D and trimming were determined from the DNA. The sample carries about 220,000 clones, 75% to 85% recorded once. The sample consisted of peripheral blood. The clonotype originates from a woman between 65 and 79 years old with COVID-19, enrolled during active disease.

Written as DNA, the CDR3 is TGTGCCAGCAGCGTAAGCGGACAGGCCGCTGGGCTAGGTGGAAACACCATATATTTT. It is translated as CASSVSGQAAGLGGNTIYF. This chain uses TRBV9 with TRBJ1-3; TRBD1 agrees at 7 bases. V dropped 1 base and J dropped 3; count of bases not matched to a gene: 16. The germline V gene encodes CDR1 SGDLS and CDR2 YYNGEE. This CDR3 is built from 19 residues.